This TCR beta chain was identified during a study of T cell responses to AZD1222 COVID-19 vaccine. General study results and limits: Females outnumbered males among donors, who were mostly white British; clonal diversity was possibly underestimated.

This CDR3 has 15 amino acids. Germline CDR1 is SGHNT and CDR2 is YENEEA. Trimming pared 5 bases from V and 2 bases from J, leaving 13 bases between. Note on this clone: Its antigen is currently unknown.

Profiled with immunoSEQ multiplex PCR; TCRdb holds only in-frame clones, not every one. The data contain 200,000 to 300,000 clones, more than 80% of them singletons. The sequencing here drew on peripheral blood, taken on day 0 of AZD1222 vaccination. The V and J genes are TRBV11-3 and TRBJ2-1; D is possibly TRBD2 (7 bases). The TCR originated in an adult in good health. The DNA for the CDR3 is TGTGCCAGCAGCCTTGGGGGGGGCCCCTACAATGAGCAGTTCTTC. The encoded protein is CASSLGGGPYNEQFF.